This is a list of T cell receptor beta chains from one sample in a study of blood T cell repertoires in COVID-19. Profiling relied on immunoSEQ multiplex PCR, and the TCRdb table lists in-frame clones only, not all of them. This sample carries almost 50,000 clones, more than 90% of them seen once, and the ten largest clones take around 3.7%. The sequencing sample was made of peripheral blood. The receptors here all came from a human donor in a cohort sampled during active COVID-19. CDR3s include the opening cysteine and the closing phenylalanine or tryptophan. D genes are given only for firm matches. Size values are once, few and many counts, or a class for expanded clones, and some rows have none.

J: TRBJ1-2
size: NA
D: NA
V: TRBV12-3/TRBV12-4
DNA: TGTGCCAGCAGTTTTGTGGCAGACTATGGCTACACCTTC
CDR3: CASSFVADYGYTF

J: TRBJ1-1
size: few
D: TRBD1
V: TRBV7-9
DNA: TGTGCCAGCCGAACACAGGGGCTGAACACTGAAGCTTTCTTT
CDR3: CASRTQGLNTEAFF

J: TRBJ1-1
size: NA
D: NA
V: TRBV6-5
DNA: TGTGCCGTGCGGGAGGGCACTGAAGCTTTCTTT
CDR3: CAVREGTEAFF

J: TRBJ1-2
size: NA
D: NA
V: TRBV7-9
DNA: TGTGCCAGCAGCCAGGGCGAGGGACAAAACTATGGCTACACCTTC
CDR3: CASSQGEGQNYGYTF

J: TRBJ1-2
size: NA
D: NA
V: TRBV27
DNA: TGTGCCAGCAGATCTACAGGGTTGCGAGGCTACACCTTC
CDR3: CASRSTGLRGYTF

J: TRBJ2-3
size: NA
D: NA
V: TRBV6-5
DNA: TGTGCCAGCAGTAGGGGAGGTAGTGTCGATACGCAGTATTTT
CDR3: CASSRGGSVDTQYF

J: TRBJ1-5
size: NA
D: TRBD1
V: TRBV18
DNA: TGTGCCAGCTCACCAGGACAGGGGGCAGCGCAGCCCCAGCATTTT
CDR3: CASSPGQGAAQPQHF

J: TRBJ1-5
size: NA
D: TRBD1
V: TRBV12-5
DNA: TGTGCTAGTGGTCACGGACAGGGGGCTGGGCAGCCCCAGCATTTT
CDR3: CASGHGQGAGQPQHF

J: TRBJ2-3
size: NA
D: NA
V: TRBV7-9
DNA: TGTGCCAGCAGCCCCAAGCAGGGTGGCGCAGATACGCAGTATTTT
CDR3: CASSPKQGGADTQYF

J: TRBJ1-4
size: NA
D: TRBD1
V: TRBV7-9
DNA: TGTGCCAGCAGCGTCGGGACAGGGTTCGAAAAACTGTTTTTT
CDR3: CASSVGTGFEKLFF

J: TRBJ2-1
size: NA
D: NA
V: TRBV6-5
DNA: TGTGCCAGCAGTTACTCGAGCAGACGGGTCTACAATGAGCAGTTCTTC
CDR3: CASSYSSRRVYNEQFF

J: TRBJ1-2
size: NA
D: NA
V: TRBV18
DNA: TGTGCCAGCTCACCCTCAGACAGCGTCGGCTACACCTTC
CDR3: CASSPSDSVGYTF

J: TRBJ2-7
size: once
D: TRBD1
V: TRBV27
DNA: TGTGCCAGCAGACCTTCCGGGACAGGGCCTTACGAGCAGTACTTC
CDR3: CASRPSGTGPYEQYF

J: TRBJ1-1
size: NA
D: NA
V: TRBV10-1
DNA: TGCGCCAGCAGCTTAGACAGCCGGAACACTGAAGCTTTCTTT
CDR3: CASSLDSRNTEAFF

J: TRBJ1-5
size: NA
D: TRBD1
V: TRBV24-1
DNA: TGTGCCACCAGTGCAACGACAGGGATTAGCAATCAGCCCCAGCATTTT
CDR3: CATSATTGISNQPQHF

J: TRBJ2-3
size: NA
D: NA
V: TRBV10-1
DNA: TGCGCCAGCAGTGACGGCACAGATACGCAGTATTTT
CDR3: CASSDGTDTQYF

J: TRBJ1-2
size: NA
D: NA
V: TRBV4-1
DNA: TGCGCCAGCAGCCAAGATTCGCTTCGCACGCGGGCAGTGGGCTACACCTTC
CDR3: CASSQDSLRTRAVGYTF

J: TRBJ2-7
size: NA
D: NA
V: TRBV19
DNA: TGTGCCAGTAGCATAAGGACTGGGGACGAGCAGTACTTC
CDR3: CASSIRTGDEQYF

J: TRBJ2-3
size: NA
D: TRBD2
V: TRBV3-1/TRBV3-2
DNA: TGTGCCAGCAGCCAAGGGGGCGGGAGGGCCGCGTATTTT
CDR3: CASSQGGGRAAYF

J: TRBJ1-1
size: NA
D: NA
V: TRBV2
DNA: TGTGCCAGCAGTCGGGTGGCGATTGAAGCTTTCTTT
CDR3: CASSRVAIEAFF